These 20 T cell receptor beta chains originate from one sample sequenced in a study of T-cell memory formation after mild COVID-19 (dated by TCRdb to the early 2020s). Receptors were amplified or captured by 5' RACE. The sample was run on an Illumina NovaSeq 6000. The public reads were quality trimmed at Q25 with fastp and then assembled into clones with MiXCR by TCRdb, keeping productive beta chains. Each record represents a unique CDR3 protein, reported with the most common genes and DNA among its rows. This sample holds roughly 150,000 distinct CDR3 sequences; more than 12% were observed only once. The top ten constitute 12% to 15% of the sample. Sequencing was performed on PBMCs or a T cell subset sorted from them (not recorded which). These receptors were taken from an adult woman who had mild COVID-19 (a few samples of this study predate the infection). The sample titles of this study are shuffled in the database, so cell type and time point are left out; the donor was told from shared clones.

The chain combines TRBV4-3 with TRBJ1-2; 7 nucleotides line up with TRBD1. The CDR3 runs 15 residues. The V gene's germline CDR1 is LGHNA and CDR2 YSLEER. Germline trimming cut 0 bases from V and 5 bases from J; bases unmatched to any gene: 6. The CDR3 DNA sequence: TGCGCCAGCAGCCAAGATCTAAGGGGACAGTATGGCTACACCTTC. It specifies CASSQDLRGQYGYTF.

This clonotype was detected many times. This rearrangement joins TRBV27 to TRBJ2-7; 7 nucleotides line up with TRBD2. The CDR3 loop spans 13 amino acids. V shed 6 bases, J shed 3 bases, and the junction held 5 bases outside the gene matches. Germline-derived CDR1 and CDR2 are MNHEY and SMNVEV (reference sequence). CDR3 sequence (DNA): TGTGCCAGCAGCCCGCGGGGGAACTACGAGCAGTACTTC. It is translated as CASSPRGNYEQYF.

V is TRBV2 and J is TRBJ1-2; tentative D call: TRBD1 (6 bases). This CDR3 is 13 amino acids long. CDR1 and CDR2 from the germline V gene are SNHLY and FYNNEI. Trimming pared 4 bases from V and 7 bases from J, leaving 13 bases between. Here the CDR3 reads CASSARGRAGYTF. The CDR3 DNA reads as TGTGCCAGCAGTGCCAGGGGTCGAGCTGGCTACACCTTC.

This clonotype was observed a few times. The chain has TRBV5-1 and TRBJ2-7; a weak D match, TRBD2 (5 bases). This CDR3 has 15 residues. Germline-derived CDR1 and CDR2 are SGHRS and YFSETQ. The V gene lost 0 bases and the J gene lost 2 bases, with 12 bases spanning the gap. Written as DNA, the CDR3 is TGCGCCAGCAGCTTGGCCAGTGAGGGCCCCTACGAGCAGTACTTC. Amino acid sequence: CASSLASEGPYEQYF. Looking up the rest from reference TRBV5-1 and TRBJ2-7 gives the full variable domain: KAGVTQTPRYLIKTRGQQVTLSCSPISGHRSVSWYQQTPGQGLQFLFEYFSETQRNKGNFPGRFSGRQFSNSRSEMNVSTLELGDSALYLCASSLASEGPYEQYFGPGTRLTVT.

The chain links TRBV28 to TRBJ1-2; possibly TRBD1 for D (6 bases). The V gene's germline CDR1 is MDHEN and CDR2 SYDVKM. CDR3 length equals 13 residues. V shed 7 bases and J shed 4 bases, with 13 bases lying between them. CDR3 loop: CASTRRTVYGYTF. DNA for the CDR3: TGTGCCAGCACCAGAAGGACAGTCTATGGCTACACCTTC.

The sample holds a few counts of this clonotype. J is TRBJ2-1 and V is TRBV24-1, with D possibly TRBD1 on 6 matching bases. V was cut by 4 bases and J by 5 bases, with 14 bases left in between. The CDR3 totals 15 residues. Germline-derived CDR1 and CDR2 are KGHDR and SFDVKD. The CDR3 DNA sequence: TGTGCCACCAGTGAAAGGGACACCCGTAACAATGAGCAGTTCTTC. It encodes CATSERDTRNNEQFF.

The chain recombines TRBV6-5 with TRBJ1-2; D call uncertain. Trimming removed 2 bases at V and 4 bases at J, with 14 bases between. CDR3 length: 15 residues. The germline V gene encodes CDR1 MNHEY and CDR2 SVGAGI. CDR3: CASSYRDTHLYGYTF. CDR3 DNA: TGTGCCAGCAGTTACAGGGATACACACCTCTATGGCTACACCTTC.

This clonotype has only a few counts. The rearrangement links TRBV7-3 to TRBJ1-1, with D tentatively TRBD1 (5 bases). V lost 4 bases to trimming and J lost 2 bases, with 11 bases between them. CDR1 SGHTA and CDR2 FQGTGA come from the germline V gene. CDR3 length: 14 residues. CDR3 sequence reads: CASSSLGANTEAFF. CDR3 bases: TGTGCCAGCAGCTCCCTTGGGGCCAACACTGAAGCTTTCTTT.

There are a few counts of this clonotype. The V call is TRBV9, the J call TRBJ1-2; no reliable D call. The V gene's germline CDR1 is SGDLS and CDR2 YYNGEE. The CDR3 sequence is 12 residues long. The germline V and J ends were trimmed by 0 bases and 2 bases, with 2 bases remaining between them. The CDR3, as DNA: TGTGCCAGCAGCGTAGCAAACTATGGCTACACCTTC. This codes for CASSVANYGYTF.

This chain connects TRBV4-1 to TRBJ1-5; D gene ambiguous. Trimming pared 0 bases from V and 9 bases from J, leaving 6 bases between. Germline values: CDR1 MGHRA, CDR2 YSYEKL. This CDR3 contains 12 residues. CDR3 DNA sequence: TGCGCCAGCAGCCAAGAAGGCCTGCCCCAGCATTTT. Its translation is CASSQEGLPQHF.

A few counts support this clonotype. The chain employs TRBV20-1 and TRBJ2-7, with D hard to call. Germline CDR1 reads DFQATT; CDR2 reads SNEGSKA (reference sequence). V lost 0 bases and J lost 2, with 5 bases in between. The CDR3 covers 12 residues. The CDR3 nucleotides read TGCAGTGCTAGAGAGGTAACCTACGAGCAGTACTTC. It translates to CSAREVTYEQYF.

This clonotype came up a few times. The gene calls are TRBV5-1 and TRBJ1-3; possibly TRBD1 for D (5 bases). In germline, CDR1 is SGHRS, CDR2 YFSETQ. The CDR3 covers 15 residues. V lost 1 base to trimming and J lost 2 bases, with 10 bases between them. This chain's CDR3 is CASSLKGPTGNTIYF. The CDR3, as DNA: TGCGCCAGCAGCTTGAAGGGACCGACTGGAAACACCATATATTTT. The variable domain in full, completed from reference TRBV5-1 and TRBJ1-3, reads KAGVTQTPRYLIKTRGQQVTLSCSPISGHRSVSWYQQTPGQGLQFLFEYFSETQRNKGNFPGRFSGRQFSNSRSEMNVSTLELGDSALYLCASSLKGPTGNTIYFGEGSWLTVV.

The CDR3 loop reads CASSQRQTPNEKLFF. The CDR3 bases are TGTGCCAGCAGCCAAAGACAGACACCTAATGAAAAACTGTTTTTT. This chain links TRBV3-1 with TRBJ1-4; D might be TRBD1 (5 bases). V lost 2 bases, J lost 3 bases, and 10 bases lay in between. Germline assignment: CDR1 LGHDT and CDR2 YNNKEL (reference sequence). CDR3 length: 15 amino acids.

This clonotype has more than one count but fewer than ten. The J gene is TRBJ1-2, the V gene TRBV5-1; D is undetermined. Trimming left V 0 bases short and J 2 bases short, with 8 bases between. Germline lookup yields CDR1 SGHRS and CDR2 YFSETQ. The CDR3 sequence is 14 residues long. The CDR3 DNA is TGCGCCAGCAGCTTGGATCCAGGAAACTATGGCTACACCTTC. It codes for CASSLDPGNYGYTF.

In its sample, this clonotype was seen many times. The CDR3 is CSARDPRTGSPLHF. Written as DNA, the CDR3 is TGCAGTGCTAGAGATCCAAGGACAGGATCACCCCTCCACTTT. The chain joins TRBV20-1 to TRBJ1-6; the match to TRBD1 covers 7 bases. Germline CDR1 DFQATT, CDR2 SNEGSKA (reference sequence). V lost 0 bases to trimming and J lost 10 bases; unmatched junction nucleotides: 6. The CDR3 is made up of 14 amino acids.

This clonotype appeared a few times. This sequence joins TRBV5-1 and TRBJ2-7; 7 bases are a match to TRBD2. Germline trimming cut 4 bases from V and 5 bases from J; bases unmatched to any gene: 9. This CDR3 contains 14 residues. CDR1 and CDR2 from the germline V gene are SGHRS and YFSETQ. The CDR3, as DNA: TGCGCCAGCAGCCGGGACGCGGGAGTAAACGAGCAGTACTTC. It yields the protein CASSRDAGVNEQYF.

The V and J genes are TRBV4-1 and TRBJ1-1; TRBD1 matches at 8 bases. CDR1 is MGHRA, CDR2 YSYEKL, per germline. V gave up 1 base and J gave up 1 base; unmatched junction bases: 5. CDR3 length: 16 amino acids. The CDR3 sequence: CASSQGTGRSNTEAFF. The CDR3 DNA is TGCGCCAGCAGCCAAGGGACAGGGAGATCGAACACTGAAGCTTTCTTT.

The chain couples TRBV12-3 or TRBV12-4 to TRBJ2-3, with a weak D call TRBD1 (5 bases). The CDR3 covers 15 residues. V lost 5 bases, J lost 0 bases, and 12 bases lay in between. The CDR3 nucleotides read TGTGCCAGCAGTCCCCAGGGTCGAAGCACAGATACGCAGTATTTT. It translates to CASSPQGRSTDTQYF.

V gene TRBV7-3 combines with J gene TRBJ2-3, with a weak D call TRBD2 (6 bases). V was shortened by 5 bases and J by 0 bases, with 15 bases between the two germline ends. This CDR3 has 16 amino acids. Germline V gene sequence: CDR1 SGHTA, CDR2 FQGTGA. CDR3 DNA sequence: TGTGCCAGCAGCCTCTCACCGGGACTGAGCACAGATACGCAGTATTTT. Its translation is CASSLSPGLSTDTQYF.

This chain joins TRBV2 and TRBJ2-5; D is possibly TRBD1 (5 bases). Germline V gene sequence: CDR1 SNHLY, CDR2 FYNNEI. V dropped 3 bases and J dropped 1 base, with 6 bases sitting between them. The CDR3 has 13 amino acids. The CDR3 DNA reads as TGTGCCAGCAGTGACAGGGCCCAAGAGACCCAGTACTTC. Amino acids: CASSDRAQETQYF. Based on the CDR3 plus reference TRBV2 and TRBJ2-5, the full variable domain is EPEVTQTPSHQVTQMGQEVILRCVPISNHLYFYWYRQILGQKVEFLVSFYNNEISEKSEIFDDQFSVERPDGSNFTLKIRSTKLEDSAMYFCASSDRAQETQYFGPGTRLLVL.